This TCR beta chain originates from a study of tumor-infiltrating lymphocytes in primary liver carcinoma. Background on the study: Those enrolled were patients of both sexes, who were aged 30 to 69 years.

Germline DNA was also extracted, while the blood RNA originated from unsorted whole blood. Starting material of about 0.45 ug total RNA yielded TCR beta cDNA via a constant-region primer. TCR beta libraries came from three nested multiplex PCR rounds using slightly modified ARM-PCR. Investigators reported that the first two PCR rounds, at 9 to 11 cycles each, used TRBV1-TRBV30 forward primers with a C-beta reverse primer. TCRdb reprocessed the multiplex PCR reads with MiXCR, giving one entry per CDR3 protein. The sample has 300,000 to 400,000 distinct CDR3 sequences, approximately 65% seen once; the top ten hold about 6%. This CDR3 contains 13 residues. Losses at the gene ends were 7 bases for V and 5 bases for J; bases not matched to a gene: 7. Germline V gene sequence: CDR1 MNHEY, CDR2 SVGEGT.

The source is a man aged 35 to 55 with primary liver carcinoma and hepatitis B virus infection. The chain recombines TRBV6-2 or TRBV6-3 with TRBJ2-7; 8 positions match TRBD1. Sequences were obtained from peripheral blood. The CDR3 sequence: CASKDRGWDEQYF. In DNA, the CDR3 is TGTGCCAGCAAAGACAGGGGATGGGACGAGCAGTACTTC.